This T cell receptor (beta chain) was recorded in a study of glioma-infiltrating T cells after dendritic cell vaccination. Germline V CDR1 and CDR2: SGHRS, YFSETQ. With 0 bases removed from V and 4 bases from J, the gap between germline ends came to 8 bases. The CDR3 contains 14 residues. Measured with immunoSEQ multiplex PCR; TCRdb has only the in-frame clones, and not every one. The sample shows some 87,000 clones, over 65% of them seen only once. All glioblastoma patients lacked an isocitrate dehydrogenase mutation. Turning to this clone: The antigen remains undetermined.

General study findings and limits: No direct clonality-survival link was found; a diverse polyclonal response may matter. Longer survival after dendritic cell vaccination followed higher pretreatment TIL content.

This chain joins TRBV5-1 and TRBJ1-3; D is unclear. The TCR was taken from a human donor with glioblastoma. The sample in question was blood, obtained before dendritic cell vaccination. The chain's CDR3 is CASSLDRLGNTIYF. The CDR3 nucleotides are TGCGCCAGCAGCTTGGACAGATTGGGAAACACCATATATTTT. Together with reference TRBV5-1 and TRBJ1-3, the CDR3 gives the full variable domain: KAGVTQTPRYLIKTRGQQVTLSCSPISGHRSVSWYQQTPGQGLQFLFEYFSETQRNKGNFPGRFSGRQFSNSRSEMNVSTLELGDSALYLCASSLDRLGNTIYFGEGSWLTVV.